This TCR beta chain was found in a study of T cells in Graves' hyperthyroidism and ophthalmopathy. Study-wide results and caveats: Classification by a 13 V-J model distinguished ophthalmopathy from stable hyperthyroidism. Blood shared most expanded thyroid clonotypes above 0.001.

Researchers amplified the TCR beta CDR3 regions from RNA transcripts. When the TCR CDR3 underwent first-round RT-PCR, the HTBI primer set was used. Each CDR3 protein is one row after TCRdb ran MiXCR on the multiplex PCR reads. The table lists 340,000 or so distinct CDR3 sequences, about 18% of them singletons, with less than 65% in the top ten. Germline lookup yields CDR1 GTSNPN and CDR2 SVGIG (reference sequence). V dropped 3 bases and J dropped 5 bases, with 17 bases sitting between them. CDR3 length equals 15 residues. Patients aged 18 to 65 with hyperthyroidism were newly diagnosed, with duration under 2 months. Uncontrolled infection, other autoimmune disease, pregnancy and lactation each barred patients from inclusion. This clonotype was observed many times. Its antigen is not identified.

The sample comprised blood. The sequence derives from a woman between 50 and 59 years old with Graves' hyperthyroidism. V is TRBV30 and J is TRBJ2-1; D unresolved. The CDR3 sequence: CAWSLGRLLNNEQFF. DNA for the CDR3: TGTGCCTGGAGCCTTGGGCGGTTACTTAACAATGAGCAGTTCTTC.